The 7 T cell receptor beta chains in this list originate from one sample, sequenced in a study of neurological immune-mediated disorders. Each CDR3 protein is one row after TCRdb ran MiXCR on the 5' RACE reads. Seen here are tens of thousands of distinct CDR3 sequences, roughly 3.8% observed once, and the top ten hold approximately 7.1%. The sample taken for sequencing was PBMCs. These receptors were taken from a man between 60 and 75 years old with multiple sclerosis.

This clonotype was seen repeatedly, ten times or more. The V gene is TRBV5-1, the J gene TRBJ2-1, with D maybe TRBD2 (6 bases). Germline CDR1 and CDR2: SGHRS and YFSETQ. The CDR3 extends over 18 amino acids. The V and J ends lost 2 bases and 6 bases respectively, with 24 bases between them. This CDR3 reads CASSFRTATRIPSNEQFF. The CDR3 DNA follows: TGCGCCAGCAGCTTCAGGACGGCGACTAGGATCCCGTCCAATGAGCAGTTCTTC.

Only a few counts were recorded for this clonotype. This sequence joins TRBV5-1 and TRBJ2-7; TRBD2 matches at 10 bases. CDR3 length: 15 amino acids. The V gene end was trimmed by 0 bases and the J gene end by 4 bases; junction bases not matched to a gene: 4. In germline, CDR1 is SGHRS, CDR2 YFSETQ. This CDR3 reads CASSLASGSMYEQYF. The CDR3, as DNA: TGCGCCAGCAGCTTGGCTAGCGGGAGTATGTACGAGCAGTACTTC.

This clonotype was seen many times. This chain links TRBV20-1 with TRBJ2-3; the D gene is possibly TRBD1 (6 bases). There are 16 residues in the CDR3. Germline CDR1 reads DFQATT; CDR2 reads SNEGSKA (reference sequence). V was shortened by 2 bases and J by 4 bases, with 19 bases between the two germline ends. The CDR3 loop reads CSARKIRGTGADTQYF. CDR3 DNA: TGCAGTGCTAGAAAAATCAGGGGAACCGGCGCAGATACGCAGTATTTT.

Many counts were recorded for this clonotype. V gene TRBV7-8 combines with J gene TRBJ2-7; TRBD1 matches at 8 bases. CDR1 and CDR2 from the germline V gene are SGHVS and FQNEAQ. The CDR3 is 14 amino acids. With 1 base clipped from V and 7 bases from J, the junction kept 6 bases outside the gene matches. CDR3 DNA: TGTGCCAGCAGCTTAGGGCAGGGGGCAGGGGAGCAGTACTTC. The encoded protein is CASSLGQGAGEQYF.

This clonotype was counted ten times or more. CDR3 coding DNA: TGCAGTGCTAGAGATTATGGACAGGGCAATCAGCCCCAGCATTTT. It translates to CSARDYGQGNQPQHF. This chain uses TRBV20-1 with TRBJ1-5; 7 nucleotides match TRBD1. V gave up 0 bases and J gave up 2 bases; unmatched junction bases: 4. CDR1 is DFQATT and CDR2 is SNEGSKA in the germline V gene (reference sequence). CDR3 size: 15 residues.

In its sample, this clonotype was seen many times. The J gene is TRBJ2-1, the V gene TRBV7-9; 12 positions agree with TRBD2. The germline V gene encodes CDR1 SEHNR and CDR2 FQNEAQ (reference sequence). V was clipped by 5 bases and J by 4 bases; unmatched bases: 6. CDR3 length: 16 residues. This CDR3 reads CASSPGLAGSYNEQFF. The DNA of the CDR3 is TGTGCCAGCAGCCCAGGACTAGCGGGGTCGTACAATGAGCAGTTCTTC.

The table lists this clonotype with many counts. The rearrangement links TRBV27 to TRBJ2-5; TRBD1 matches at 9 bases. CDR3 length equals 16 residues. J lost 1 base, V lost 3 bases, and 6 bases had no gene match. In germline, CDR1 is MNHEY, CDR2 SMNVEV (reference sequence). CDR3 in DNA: TGTGCCAGCAGTTTGAGGACAGGGGATCCCCAAGAGACCCAGTACTTC. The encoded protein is CASSLRTGDPQETQYF.